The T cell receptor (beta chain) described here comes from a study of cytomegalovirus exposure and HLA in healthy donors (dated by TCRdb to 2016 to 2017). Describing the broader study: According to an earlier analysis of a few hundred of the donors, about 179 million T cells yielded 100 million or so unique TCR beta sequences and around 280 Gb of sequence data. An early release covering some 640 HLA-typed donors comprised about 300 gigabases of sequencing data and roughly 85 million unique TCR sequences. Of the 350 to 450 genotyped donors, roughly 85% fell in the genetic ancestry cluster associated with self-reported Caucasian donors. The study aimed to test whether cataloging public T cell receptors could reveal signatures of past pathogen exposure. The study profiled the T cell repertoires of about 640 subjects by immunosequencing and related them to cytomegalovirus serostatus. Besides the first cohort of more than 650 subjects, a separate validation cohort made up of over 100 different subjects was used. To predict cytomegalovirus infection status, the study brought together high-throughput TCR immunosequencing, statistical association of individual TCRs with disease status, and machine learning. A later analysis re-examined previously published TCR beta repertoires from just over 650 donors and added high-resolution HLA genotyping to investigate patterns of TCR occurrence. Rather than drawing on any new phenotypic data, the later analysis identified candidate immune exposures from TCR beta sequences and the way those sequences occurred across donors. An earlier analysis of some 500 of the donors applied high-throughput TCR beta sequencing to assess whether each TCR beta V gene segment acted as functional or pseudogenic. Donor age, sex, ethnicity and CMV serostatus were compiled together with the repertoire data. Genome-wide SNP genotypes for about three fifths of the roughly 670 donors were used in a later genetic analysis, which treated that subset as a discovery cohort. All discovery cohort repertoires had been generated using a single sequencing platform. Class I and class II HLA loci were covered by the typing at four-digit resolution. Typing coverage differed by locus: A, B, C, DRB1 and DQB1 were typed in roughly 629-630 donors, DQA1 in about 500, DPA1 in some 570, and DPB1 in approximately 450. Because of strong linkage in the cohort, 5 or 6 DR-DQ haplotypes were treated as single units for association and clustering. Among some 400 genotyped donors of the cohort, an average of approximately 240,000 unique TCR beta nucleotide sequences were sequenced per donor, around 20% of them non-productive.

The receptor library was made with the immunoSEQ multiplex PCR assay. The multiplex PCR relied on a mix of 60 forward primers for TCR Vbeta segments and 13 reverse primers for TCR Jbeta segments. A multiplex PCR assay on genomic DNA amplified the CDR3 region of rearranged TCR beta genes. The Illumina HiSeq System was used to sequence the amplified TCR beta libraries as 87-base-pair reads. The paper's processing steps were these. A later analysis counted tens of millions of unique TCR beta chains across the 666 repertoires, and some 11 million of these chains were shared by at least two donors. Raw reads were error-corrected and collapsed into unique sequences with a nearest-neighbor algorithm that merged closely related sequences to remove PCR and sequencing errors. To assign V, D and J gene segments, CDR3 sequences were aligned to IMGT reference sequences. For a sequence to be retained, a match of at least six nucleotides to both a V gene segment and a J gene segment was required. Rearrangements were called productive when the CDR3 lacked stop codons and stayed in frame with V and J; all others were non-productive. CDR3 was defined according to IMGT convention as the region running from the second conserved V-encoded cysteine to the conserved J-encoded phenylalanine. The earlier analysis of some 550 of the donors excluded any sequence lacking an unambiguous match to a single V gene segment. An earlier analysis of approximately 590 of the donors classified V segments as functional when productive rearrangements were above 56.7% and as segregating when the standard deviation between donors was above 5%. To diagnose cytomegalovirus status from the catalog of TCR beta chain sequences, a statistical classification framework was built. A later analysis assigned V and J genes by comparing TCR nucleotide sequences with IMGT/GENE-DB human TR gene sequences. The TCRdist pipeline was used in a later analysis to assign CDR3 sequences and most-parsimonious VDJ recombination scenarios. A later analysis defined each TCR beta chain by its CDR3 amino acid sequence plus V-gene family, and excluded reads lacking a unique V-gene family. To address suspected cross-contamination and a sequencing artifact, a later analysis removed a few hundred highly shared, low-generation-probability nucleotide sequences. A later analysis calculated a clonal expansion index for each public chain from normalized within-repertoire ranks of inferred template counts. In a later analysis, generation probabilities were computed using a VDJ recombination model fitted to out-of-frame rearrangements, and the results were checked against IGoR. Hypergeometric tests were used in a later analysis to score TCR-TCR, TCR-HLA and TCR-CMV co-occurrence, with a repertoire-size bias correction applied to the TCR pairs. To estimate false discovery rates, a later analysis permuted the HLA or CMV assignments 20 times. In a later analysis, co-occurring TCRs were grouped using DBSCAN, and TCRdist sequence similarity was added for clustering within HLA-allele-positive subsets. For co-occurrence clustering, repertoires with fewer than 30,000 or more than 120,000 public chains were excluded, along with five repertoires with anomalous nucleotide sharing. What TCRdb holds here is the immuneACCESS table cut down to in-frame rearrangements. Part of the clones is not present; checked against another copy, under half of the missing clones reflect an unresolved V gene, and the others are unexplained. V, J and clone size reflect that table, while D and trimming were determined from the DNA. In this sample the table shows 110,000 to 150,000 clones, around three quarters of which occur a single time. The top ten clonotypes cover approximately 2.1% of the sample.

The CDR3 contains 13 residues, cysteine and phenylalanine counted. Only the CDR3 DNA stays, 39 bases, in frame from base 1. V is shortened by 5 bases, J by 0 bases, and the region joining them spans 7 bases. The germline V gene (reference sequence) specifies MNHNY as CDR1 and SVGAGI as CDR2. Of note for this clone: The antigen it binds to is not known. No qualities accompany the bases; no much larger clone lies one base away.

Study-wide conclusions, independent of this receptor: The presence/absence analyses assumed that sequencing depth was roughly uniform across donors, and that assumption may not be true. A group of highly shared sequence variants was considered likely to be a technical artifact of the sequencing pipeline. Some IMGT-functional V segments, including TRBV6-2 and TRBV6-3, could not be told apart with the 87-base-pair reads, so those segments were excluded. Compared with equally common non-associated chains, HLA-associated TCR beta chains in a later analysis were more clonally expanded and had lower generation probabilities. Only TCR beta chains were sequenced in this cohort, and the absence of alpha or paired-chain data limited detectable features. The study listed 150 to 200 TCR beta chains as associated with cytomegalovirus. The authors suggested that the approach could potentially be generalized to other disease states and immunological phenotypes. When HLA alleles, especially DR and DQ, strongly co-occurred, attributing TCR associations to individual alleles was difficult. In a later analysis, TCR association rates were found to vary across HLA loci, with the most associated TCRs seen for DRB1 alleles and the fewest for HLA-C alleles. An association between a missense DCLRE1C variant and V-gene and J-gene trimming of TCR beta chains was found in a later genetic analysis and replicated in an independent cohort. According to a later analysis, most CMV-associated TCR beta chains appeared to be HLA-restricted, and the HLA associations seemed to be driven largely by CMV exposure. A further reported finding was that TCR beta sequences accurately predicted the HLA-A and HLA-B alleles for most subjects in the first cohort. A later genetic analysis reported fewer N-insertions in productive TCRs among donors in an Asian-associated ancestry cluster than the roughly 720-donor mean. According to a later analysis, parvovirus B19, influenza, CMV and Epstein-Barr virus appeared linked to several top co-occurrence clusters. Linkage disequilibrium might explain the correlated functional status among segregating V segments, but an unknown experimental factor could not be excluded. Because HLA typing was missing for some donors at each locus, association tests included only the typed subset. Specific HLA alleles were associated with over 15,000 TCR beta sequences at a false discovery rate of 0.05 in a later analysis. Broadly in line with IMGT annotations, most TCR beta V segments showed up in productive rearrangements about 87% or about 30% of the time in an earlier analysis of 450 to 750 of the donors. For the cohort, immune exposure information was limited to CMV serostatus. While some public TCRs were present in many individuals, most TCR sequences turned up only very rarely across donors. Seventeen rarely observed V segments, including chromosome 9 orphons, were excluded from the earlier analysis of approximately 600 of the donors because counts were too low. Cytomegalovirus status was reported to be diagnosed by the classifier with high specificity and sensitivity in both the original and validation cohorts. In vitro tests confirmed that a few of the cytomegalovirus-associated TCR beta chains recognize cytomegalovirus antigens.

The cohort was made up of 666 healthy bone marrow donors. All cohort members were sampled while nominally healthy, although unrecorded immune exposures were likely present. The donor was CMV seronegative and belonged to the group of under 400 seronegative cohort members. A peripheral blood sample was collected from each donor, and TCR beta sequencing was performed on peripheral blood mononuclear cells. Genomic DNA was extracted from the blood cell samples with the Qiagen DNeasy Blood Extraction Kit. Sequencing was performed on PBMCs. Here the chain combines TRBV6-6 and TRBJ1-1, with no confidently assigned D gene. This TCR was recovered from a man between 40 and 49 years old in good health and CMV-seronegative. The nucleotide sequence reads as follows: TGTGCCAGCAGTCGAGATCTGAACACTGAAGCTTTCTTT. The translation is CASSRDLNTEAFF.